Listed here are 28 T cell receptor beta chains from one sample, sequenced in a study of T cells in Graves' hyperthyroidism and ophthalmopathy. The CDR3 regions of TCR beta were amplified from RNA transcripts. TCR CDR3 underwent first-round RT-PCR with the HTBI primer set. TCRdb itself ran the multiplex PCR reads through MiXCR, one entry per CDR3 protein. The sample consists of about 400,000 distinct CDR3 sequences, nearly 15% of them appearing once. The sample comprised blood. The receptors derive from a woman aged 55-69 years with Graves' ophthalmopathy.

The chain is built from TRBV12-3 or TRBV12-4 and TRBJ2-3; D possibly corresponds to TRBD2 (6 bases). CDR3 size: 15 residues. Trimming cost V 6 bases and J 2 bases, with 15 bases left between them. The CDR3 protein is CASSPGRENTDTQYF. The CDR3 bases are TGTGCCAGCAGCCCCGGACGGGAGAACACAGATACGCAGTATTTT.

This clonotype has a count of ten or more. The J gene is TRBJ2-5, the V gene TRBV12-5, with D perhaps TRBD1 or TRBD2 (6 bases each). Germline V gene sequence: CDR1 LGHNT, CDR2 FRNRAP. V was cut by 4 bases and J by 0 bases, with 9 bases left in between. The CDR3 contains 14 residues. CDR3 nucleotides: TGTGCTAGTGGTTGGGGGGACAACCAAGAGACCCAGTACTTC. It is translated as CASGWGDNQETQYF. Drawing the rest from reference TRBV12-5 and TRBJ2-5, the complete variable domain is DARVTQTPRHKVTEMGQEVTMRCQPILGHNTVFWYRQTMMQGLELLAYFRNRAPLDDSGMPKDRFSAEMPDATLATLKIQPSEPRDSAVYFCASGWGDNQETQYFGPGTRLLVL.

On this clonotype itself: Just one base apart from a much larger clone, this may be a read error. The chain has TRBV6-1 and TRBJ2-7; D not certain. The CDR3 covers 15 residues. Trimming stripped 5 bases from V and 2 bases from J, with 16 bases between. The germline V gene has CDR1 MNHNS and CDR2 SASEGT. The CDR3: CASSPSRFTPYEQYF. CDR3 DNA: TGTGCCAGCAGTCCCTCCAGATTTACCCCCTACGAGCAGTACTTC.

The table lists this clonotype with many counts. The chain combines TRBV6-1 with TRBJ2-3; D is unclear. The germline V gene encodes CDR1 MNHNS and CDR2 SASEGT. There are 14 residues in the CDR3. Trimming pared 3 bases from V and 2 bases from J, leaving 9 bases between. DNA for the CDR3: TGTGCCAGCAGTGAGGGCGGAACCACAGATACGCAGTATTTT. Translated, it gives CASSEGGTTDTQYF.

At least ten counts were recorded for this clonotype. The chain links TRBV30 to TRBJ2-1; unclear D gene. The germline gives CDR1 GTSNPN, CDR2 SVGIG (reference sequence). Trimming shortened V by 0 bases and J by 7 bases, and 7 bases separated the two germline ends. The CDR3 extends over 12 amino acids. CDR3 coding DNA: TGTGCCTGGAGTGTACAAAGTAATGAGCAGTTCTTC. Encoded protein: CAWSVQSNEQFF. The full variable domain, rest sourced from reference TRBV30 and TRBJ2-1, is SQTIHQWPATLVQPVGSPLSLECTVEGTSNPNLYWYRQAAGRGLQLLFYSVGIGQISSEVPQNLSASRPQDRQFILSSKKLLLSDSGFYLCAWSVQSNEQFFGPGTRLTVL.

V usage is TRBV5-6 and J usage is TRBJ2-5; maybe TRBD2 (6 bases). Trimming stripped 2 bases from V and 5 bases from J, with 10 bases between. The CDR3 has 13 amino acids. Germline CDR1 reads SGHDT; CDR2 reads YYEEEE. CDR3 bases: TGTGCCAGCAGCTTCGCGGGACGTGAGACCCAGTACTTC. Encoded protein: CASSFAGRETQYF.

J is TRBJ1-1 and V is TRBV11-1, with 9 positions matching TRBD1. Germline V gene lookup returns CDR1 SGHAT and CDR2 FQDESV (reference sequence). J was trimmed by 2 bases and V by 4 bases; bases with no gene match: 8. There are 16 residues in the CDR3. CDR3: CASSSGTGRLNTEAFF. DNA of the CDR3: TGTGCCAGCAGCTCCGGGACAGGGAGATTAAACACTGAAGCTTTCTTT.

This clonotype was observed at least ten times. In nucleotides, the CDR3 is TGTGCCAGCAGCTTTACGAGAATCGGCAGGGACACGCAGTATTTT. This codes for CASSFTRIGRDTQYF. V gene TRBV7-8 combines with J gene TRBJ2-3; the D call may be TRBD1 or TRBD2 (5 bases each). V was shortened by 3 bases and J by 9 bases, with 19 bases between the two germline ends. From germline, CDR1 is SGHVS and CDR2 FQNEAQ. The CDR3 loop spans 15 amino acids. The whole variable domain, filled in from reference TRBV7-8 and TRBJ2-3, reads GAGVSQSPRYKVAKRGQDVALRCDPISGHVSLFWYQQALGQGPEFLTYFQNEAQLDKSGLPSDRFFAERPEGSVSTLKIQRTQQEDSAVYLCASSFTRIGRDTQYFGPGTRLTVL.

A note on this clonotype: This could be a read error, since a much larger clone is one nucleotide away. The chain employs TRBV12-3 or TRBV12-4 and TRBJ2-1, with 9 bases identical to TRBD2. CDR3 size: 15 residues. With 11 bases clipped from V and 9 bases from J, the junction kept 17 bases outside the gene matches. DNA of the CDR3: TGTGCCGGCACCCCAAGTGTTAGCGGGAGAGGTGAGCAGTTCTTC. This translates into CAGTPSVSGRGEQFF.

Only a few counts were recorded for this clonotype. The rearrangement links TRBV27 to TRBJ2-3, with 10 bases aligning to TRBD2. Germline V gene data show CDR1 as MNHEY and CDR2 as SMNVEV (reference sequence). CDR3 size: 16 residues. V was clipped by 7 bases and J by 5 bases; unmatched bases: 12. The CDR3 region has the DNA TGTGCCAGCACTAGGCGGCTAGCGGGAGAGGGAGATACGCAGTATTTT. Its protein product is CASTRRLAGEGDTQYF.

There are many counts of this clonotype. The genes are TRBV5-1 and TRBJ2-7; D tentatively reads TRBD1 or TRBD2 (5 bases each). The ends were cut back, 4 bases at V and 7 bases at J, with 21 bases in the middle. Germline values: CDR1 SGHRS, CDR2 YFSETQ. The CDR3 length is 15 residues. The DNA of the CDR3 is TGCGCCAGCAGCCCGGACCAGGGTCCCCGGGGAGAGCAGTACTTC. Its protein product is CASSPDQGPRGEQYF.

There are a few counts of this clonotype. The chain combines TRBV20-1 with TRBJ2-3; D may be TRBD2 (7 bases). Germline CDR1 is DFQATT and CDR2 is SNEGSKA (reference sequence). This CDR3 is 13 amino acids long. CDR3: CSHKGGGTDTQYF. CDR3 nucleotides: TGCAGCCACAAGGGGGGGGGCACAGATACGCAGTATTTT.

This clonotype was found many times. V and J are TRBV28 and TRBJ2-3; tentative D call: TRBD2 (6 bases). This CDR3 comprises 17 residues. V was cut by 3 bases and J by 5 bases, with 21 bases left in between. The germline V gene encodes CDR1 MDHEN and CDR2 SYDVKM. The CDR3 DNA reads TGTGCCAGCAGTTTTATTAGCCGGGGGTTAAGTGGAGATACGCAGTATTTT. Protein product: CASSFISRGLSGDTQYF.

This clonotype was observed at least ten times. This chain links TRBV20-1 with TRBJ2-3, with 12 nucleotides matching TRBD2. The CDR3 has 14 amino acids. CDR1 DFQATT and CDR2 SNEGSKA come from the germline V gene (reference sequence). V trimming: 7 bases; J trimming: 3 bases; junction bases outside the gene matches: 5. As DNA, the CDR3 is TGCAGTGGGGCTAGCGGGAGGGGTACAGATACGCAGTATTTT. Amino acids: CSGASGRGTDTQYF.

The chain combines TRBV3-1 with TRBJ2-2, with TRBD2 matching 9 bases. Germline CDR1 LGHDT, CDR2 YNNKEL (reference sequence). The CDR3 has 16 amino acids. V lost 1 base, J lost 5 bases, and 5 bases stayed unmatched. The CDR3 DNA sequence: TGTGCCAGCAGCCAAGGGAGTAGCGGGAGTACCGGGGAGCTGTTTTTT. As protein: CASSQGSSGSTGELFF.

At least ten counts were recorded for this clonotype. This chain uses TRBV20-1 with TRBJ2-7, with 7 bases fitting TRBD2. The germline V gene has CDR1 DFQATT and CDR2 SNEGSKA (reference sequence). The CDR3 sequence is 13 residues long. Trimming cost V 3 bases and J 5 bases; bases outside gene matches: 7. DNA for the CDR3: TGCAGTGCTAGGGGCGGGAGTGGCCACGAGCAGTACTTC. Translated: CSARGGSGHEQYF.

This clonotype was found many times. The chain links TRBV3-1 to TRBJ2-1; 13 bases line up with TRBD2. V lost 3 bases and J lost 8; bases outside the gene matches: 4. There are 15 residues in the CDR3. Germline CDR1 is LGHDT and CDR2 is YNNKEL (reference sequence). The CDR3 region is CASSQGLAGWDEQFF. CDR3 DNA: TGTGCCAGCAGCCAGGGACTAGCGGGATGGGATGAGCAGTTCTTC.

This clonotype was detected ten times or more. The V and J genes are TRBV27 and TRBJ2-1, with 8 bases identical to TRBD2. With V trimmed by 1 base and J by 0 bases, 2 bases remained unmatched. Germline CDR1 MNHEY, CDR2 SMNVEV (reference sequence). This CDR3 contains 16 residues. In DNA form, the CDR3 reads TGTGCCAGCAGTTTATGGGCGGGAGGCTCCTACAATGAGCAGTTCTTC. Translation: CASSLWAGGSYNEQFF.

This clonotype was counted many times. The V and J genes are TRBV18 and TRBJ2-1; perhaps TRBD2 as D (6 bases). The CDR3 is 13 amino acids. Germline V gene data show CDR1 as KGHSH and CDR2 as LQKENI. Trimming removed 9 bases from V and 5 bases from J, with 14 bases in between. CDR3 sequence: CASRRVRDNEQFF. CDR3 sequence (DNA): TGTGCCAGTAGGAGGGTACGGGACAATGAGCAGTTCTTC.

The chain uses TRBV20-1 and TRBJ1-1, with 7 bases identical to TRBD1. From germline, CDR1 is DFQATT and CDR2 SNEGSKA (reference sequence). The CDR3 is 14 residues long. The V and J ends lost 5 bases and 8 bases, in that order; junction bases with no gene match: 14. This chain's CDR3 is CSARSGTALAEAFF. DNA of the CDR3: TGCAGTGCTCGATCCGGGACAGCCCTCGCGGAAGCTTTCTTT.

This clonotype was recorded many times. V usage is TRBV20-1 and J usage is TRBJ2-1; D is perhaps TRBD1 (7 bases). Germline loops: CDR1 DFQATT, CDR2 SNEGSKA (reference sequence). This CDR3 region has 15 residues. Trimming took 4 bases from V and 5 from J, leaving 18 bases between them. The CDR3 region is CSANQNRGLNNEQFF. The CDR3 nucleotides are TGCAGTGCTAACCAAAACAGGGGACTTAACAATGAGCAGTTCTTC.

This clonotype appeared many times. The J gene is TRBJ1-4, the V gene TRBV30; tentatively, D is TRBD1 (5 bases). The CDR3 is 14 amino acids. Trimming shortened V by 4 bases and J by 6 bases, and 15 bases separated the two germline ends. Germline V gene lookup returns CDR1 GTSNPN and CDR2 SVGIG (reference sequence). The CDR3 DNA is TGTGCCTGGAAGCTCGGGCAGGGTCATGAAAAACTGTTTTTT. The encoded protein is CAWKLGQGHEKLFF.

This clonotype was recorded at least ten times. CDR3: CASSLGGRGKRDEQYF. CDR3 in DNA: TGCGCCAGCAGCTTGGGGGGGCGGGGGAAGAGGGACGAGCAGTACTTC. The chain uses TRBV5-1 and TRBJ2-7, with a tentative D call TRBD2 (7 bases). Between the trimmed V and J ends, which lost 0 bases and 5 bases, there was a span of 18 bases. The CDR3 consists of 16 residues. From germline, CDR1 is SGHRS and CDR2 YFSETQ.

This clonotype was counted many times. The chain combines TRBV2 with TRBJ1-5; 9 bases map to TRBD1. Germline CDR1 is SNHLY and CDR2 is FYNNEI. This CDR3 is 13 amino acids long. V lost 6 bases and J lost 6; bases outside the gene matches: 3. CDR3 protein: CASRDRGSQPQHF. For the CDR3, the DNA is TGTGCCAGCAGGGACAGGGGTAGTCAGCCCCAGCATTTT. The variable domain in full, with the rest retrieved from reference TRBV2 and TRBJ1-5, is EPEVTQTPSHQVTQMGQEVILRCVPISNHLYFYWYRQILGQKVEFLVSFYNNEISEKSEIFDDQFSVERPDGSNFTLKIRSTKLEDSAMYFCASRDRGSQPQHFGDGTRLSIL.

This clonotype was observed many times. The gene calls are TRBV5-1 and TRBJ2-1; 8 bases line up with TRBD2. Germline lookup yields CDR1 SGHRS and CDR2 YFSETQ. This CDR3 has 16 amino acids. With V trimmed by 4 bases and J by 4 bases, 10 bases remained unmatched. CDR3 sequence: CASSLSGTRLYNEQFF. In DNA, the CDR3 is TGCGCCAGCAGCCTGTCCGGGACTAGATTATACAATGAGCAGTTCTTC.

In its sample, this clonotype was seen a few times. V and J are TRBV20-1 and TRBJ2-7, with TRBD1 identical over 8 bases. CDR3 length equals 16 residues. The germline V gene has CDR1 DFQATT and CDR2 SNEGSKA (reference sequence). Trimming removed 1 base from V and 3 bases from J; junction bases left unmatched: 11. The CDR3 loop reads CSARATQGASFYEQYF. The DNA for the CDR3 is TGCAGTGCTAGAGCAACCCAGGGGGCGAGTTTCTACGAGCAGTACTTC.

This clonotype came up many times. This CDR3 is CASAGGPTGGYTF. The DNA for the CDR3 is TGTGCCAGTGCCGGGGGGCCGACTGGGGGCTACACCTTC. The chain links TRBV7-2 to TRBJ1-2; maybe TRBD1 (6 bases). CDR3 length equals 13 residues. V shed 9 bases and J shed 8 bases, with 19 bases lying between them. Per germline, CDR1 SGHTA and CDR2 FQGNSA.

This clonotype was counted at least ten times. The chain is built from TRBV6-2 or TRBV6-3 and TRBJ2-1; 11 nucleotides align to TRBD1. Germline-derived CDR1 and CDR2 are MNHEY and SVGEGT. Trimming cost V 5 bases and J 6 bases; bases outside gene matches: 3. This CDR3 has 14 amino acids. CDR3 nucleotide sequence: TGTGCCAGCAGTCAGGACAGGGGGCGCAATGAGCAGTTCTTC. It codes for CASSQDRGRNEQFF.